Given below is one T cell receptor (beta chain) in context. The antigen is not known. Patients chosen for sequencing had CD8+CD57+ cells that had expanded, as shown by flow cytometry. All patients were therapy-naive when blood was sampled. The data originate from a study of CD8+CD57+ T cells in acquired aplastic anemia. TCR beta VDJ and CDR3 profiling used genomic DNA as template. TCRdb called the reads again in MiXCR, with one record for every CDR3 protein. The table lists approximately 80,000 distinct CDR3 sequences, about 70% of them singletons. Broader study findings: Patients shared twenty-nine CD8+ CDR3 sequences with controls.

This CDR3 contains 11 residues. Germline V gene lookup returns CDR1 SEHNR and CDR2 FQNEAQ (reference sequence). The V gene lost 0 bases and the J gene lost 8 bases, with 4 bases spanning the gap. Sequences were obtained from sorted CD4+, CD8+, or CD8+CD57+ T cells (not recorded which) from PBMCs. The rearrangement uses TRBV7-9 and TRBJ1-2; no reliable D call. This TCR derives from a human donor with aplastic anemia. CDR3 amino acids: CASSLAPGYTF. CDR3 sequence (DNA): TGTGCCAGCAGCTTAGCTCCCGGCTACACCTTC. Complete variable domain (other parts from reference TRBV7-9 and TRBJ1-2): DTGVSQNPRHKITKRGQNVTFRCDPISEHNRLYWYRQTLGQGPEFLTYFQNEAQLEKSRLLSDRFSAERPKGSFSTLEIQRTEQGDSAMYLCASSLAPGYTFGSGTRLTVV.